This T cell receptor beta chain is drawn from a study of T cells in Graves' hyperthyroidism and ophthalmopathy. CDR1 and CDR2 from the germline V gene are LNHDA and SQIVND (reference sequence). V lost 3 bases and J lost 5, with 10 bases in between. This CDR3 has 13 residues. This clonotype was detected many times. The source material, RNA transcripts, was used to amplify TCR beta CDR3 regions. First-round RT-PCR targeting the TCR CDR3 was performed with the HTBI primer set. Each CDR3 protein is one row after TCRdb ran MiXCR on the multiplex PCR reads. The data contain approximately 480,000 distinct CDR3 sequences, roughly 20% of them singletons.

Material: blood. The clonotype was recovered from a young man with Graves' hyperthyroidism. V usage is TRBV19 and J usage is TRBJ1-1; the D gene is possibly TRBD1 (6 bases). CDR3 sequence: CASSILRGTEAFF. The CDR3 bases are TGTGCCAGTAGTATCCTCAGGGGAACTGAAGCTTTCTTT.